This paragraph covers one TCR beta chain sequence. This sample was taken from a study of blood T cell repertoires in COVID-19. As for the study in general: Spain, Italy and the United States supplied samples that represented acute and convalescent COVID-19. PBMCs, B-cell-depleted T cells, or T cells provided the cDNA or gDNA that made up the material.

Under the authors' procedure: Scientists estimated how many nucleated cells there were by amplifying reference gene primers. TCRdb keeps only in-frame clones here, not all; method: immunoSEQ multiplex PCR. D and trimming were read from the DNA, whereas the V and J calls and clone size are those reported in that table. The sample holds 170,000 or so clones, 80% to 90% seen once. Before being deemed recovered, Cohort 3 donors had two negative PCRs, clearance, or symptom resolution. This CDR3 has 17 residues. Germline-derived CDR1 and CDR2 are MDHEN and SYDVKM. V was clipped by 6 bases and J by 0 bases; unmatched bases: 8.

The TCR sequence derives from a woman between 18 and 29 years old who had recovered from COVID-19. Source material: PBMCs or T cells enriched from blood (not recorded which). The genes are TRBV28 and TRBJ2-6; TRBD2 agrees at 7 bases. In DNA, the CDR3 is TGTGCCAGCAGGACGGCTAGCGGCGGCTCTGGGGCCAACGTCCTGACTTTC. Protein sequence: CASRTASGGSGANVLTF. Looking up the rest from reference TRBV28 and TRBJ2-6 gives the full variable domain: DVKVTQSSRYLVKRTGEKVFLECVQDMDHENMFWYRQDPGLGLRLIYFSYDVKMKEKGDIPEGYSVSREKKERFSLILESASTNQTSMYLCASRTASGGSGANVLTFGAGSRLTVL.